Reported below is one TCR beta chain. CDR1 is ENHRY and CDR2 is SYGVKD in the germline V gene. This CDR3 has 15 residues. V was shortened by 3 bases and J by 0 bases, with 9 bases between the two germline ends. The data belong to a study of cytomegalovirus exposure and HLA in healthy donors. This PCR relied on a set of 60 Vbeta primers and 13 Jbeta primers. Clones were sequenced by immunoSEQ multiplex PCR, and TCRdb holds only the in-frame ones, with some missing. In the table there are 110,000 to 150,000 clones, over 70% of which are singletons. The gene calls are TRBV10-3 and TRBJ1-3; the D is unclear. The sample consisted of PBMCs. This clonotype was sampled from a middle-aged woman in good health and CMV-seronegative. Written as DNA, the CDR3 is TGTGCCATCAGTGACAGGCGCAACTCTGGAAACACCATATATTTT. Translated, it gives CAISDRRNSGNTIYF.